This passage covers 27 T cell receptor beta chains from one sample sequenced in a study of metastatic and nonmetastatic thyroid tumors (TCRdb year 2020). None of the patients had been given any treatment before thyroid surgery. Library prep was done by PCR. Instrument used: Illumina HiSeq 4000. TCRdb redid the processing of the public reads, applying fastp at Q25 and MiXCR, and retained in-frame beta chains. This sample has some 19,000 clones in its table, and about 33% of those were observed once. The ten largest clones capture 20% to 25% of the sample. Sequencing was done on a sample of adjacent normal tissue. Source of these receptors: a female donor with papillary thyroid cancer or a benign thyroid nodule (not recorded which). Some clones in this sample may be carry-over from other donors' samples.

This clone has a handful of counts. This sequence joins TRBV19 and TRBJ1-2; 10 bases match TRBD1. The CDR3 runs to 14 residues. Germline assignment: CDR1 LNHDA and CDR2 SQIVND (reference sequence). V shed 7 bases, J shed 8 bases, and the junction held 10 bases outside the gene matches. The CDR3 loop reads CASIPGQGLGGYTF. For the CDR3, the DNA is TGTGCCAGTATCCCGGGACAGGGGCTCGGCGGCTACACCTTC. The full variable domain, its missing parts supplied by reference TRBV19 and TRBJ1-2, is DGGITQSPKYLFRKEGQNVTLSCEQNLNHDAMYWYRQDPGQGLRLIYYSQIVNDFQKGDIAEGYSVSREKKESFPLTVTSAQKNPTAFYLCASIPGQGLGGYTFGSGTRLTVV.

The V call is TRBV5-1, the J call TRBJ2-5; D possibly corresponds to TRBD1 (5 bases). Germline values: CDR1 SGHRS, CDR2 YFSETQ. CDR3 length: 14 amino acids. V gave up 0 bases and J gave up 5 bases, with 11 bases separating them. The DNA for the CDR3 is TGCGCCAGCAGCTTGGGGCAGGCAGGGGAGACCCAGTACTTC. This encodes CASSLGQAGETQYF. The complete variable domain, with remaining parts taken from reference TRBV5-1 and TRBJ2-5, reads KAGVTQTPRYLIKTRGQQVTLSCSPISGHRSVSWYQQTPGQGLQFLFEYFSETQRNKGNFPGRFSGRQFSNSRSEMNVSTLELGDSALYLCASSLGQAGETQYFGPGTRLLVL.

This clone has ten or more counts. This may be a read error, as it is one base from a much larger clone. The V gene is TRBV18, the J gene TRBJ1-1, with TRBD1 identical over 8 bases. This CDR3 is 15 amino acids long. Germline CDR1 and CDR2: KGHSH and LQKENI. Germline trimming cut 3 bases from V and 4 bases from J; bases unmatched to any gene: 7. CDR3 sequence reads: CASSPGQVESTEAFF. The CDR3 bases are TGTGCCAGCTCACCGGGACAGGTAGAGAGCACTGAAGCTTTCTTT. The full variable domain, with the rest looked up from reference TRBV18 and TRBJ1-1, is NAGVMQNPRHLVRRRGQEARLRCSPMKGHSHVYWYRQLPEEGLKFMVYLQKENIIDESGMPKERFSAEFPKEGPSILRIQQVVRGDSAAYFCASSPGQVESTEAFFGQGTRLTVV.

This clone is deemed medium-sized (0.01 to 0.1%). The rearrangement joins TRBV27 to TRBJ2-7; D gene ambiguous. The CDR3 totals 13 residues. From germline, CDR1 is MNHEY and CDR2 SMNVEV (reference sequence). The V end lost 3 bases, the J end lost 7 bases, and 13 bases lay between the germline ends. The CDR3, as DNA: TGTGCCAGCAGTTTGAACAACTTAGGAGAGCAGTACTTC. This gives the protein CASSLNNLGEQYF.

This clone was picked up a small number of times. J is TRBJ2-7 and V is TRBV12-3 or TRBV12-4; D uncertain. The CDR3 spans 14 residues. V lost 6 bases and J lost 1, with 13 bases in between. The CDR3 coding sequence is TGTGCCAGCAGCCGACATACGGGTTCCTACGAGCAGTACTTC. Amino acids: CASSRHTGSYEQYF.

The chain joins TRBV5-1 to TRBJ2-7; 9 nucleotides align to TRBD1. J lost 3 bases, V lost 6 bases, and 7 bases had no gene match. The CDR3 extends over 14 amino acids. The germline gives CDR1 SGHRS, CDR2 YFSETQ. The DNA for the CDR3 is TGCGCCAGCACTCTCGGGACAGGGTTCTACGAGCAGTACTTC. The encoded protein is CASTLGTGFYEQYF. The full variable domain, in which reference TRBV5-1 and TRBJ2-7 provide the parts outside the CDR3, is KAGVTQTPRYLIKTRGQQVTLSCSPISGHRSVSWYQQTPGQGLQFLFEYFSETQRNKGNFPGRFSGRQFSNSRSEMNVSTLELGDSALYLCASTLGTGFYEQYFGPGTRLTVT.

In its sample, this clone was seen many times. The chain joins TRBV3-1 to TRBJ1-2, with a possible D match to TRBD1 (5 bases). Looked up from germline, CDR1 is LGHDT and CDR2 is YNNKEL (reference sequence). The CDR3 has 14 residues. Trimming stripped 4 bases from V and 8 bases from J, with 17 bases between. Here the CDR3 DNA reads TGTGCCAGCAGCCCCGACGGTAGGGGATCCGGCTACACCTTC. Translation gives CASSPDGRGSGYTF.

By share, this clone ranks as large (0.1 to 1%). This same CDR3 is encoded by further DNA sequences in the sample. V and J are TRBV12-3 or TRBV12-4 and TRBJ2-2; 8 positions agree with TRBD2. The length of the CDR3 is 13 residues. V lost 5 bases, J lost 7 bases, and 3 bases stayed unmatched. The CDR3 sequence is CASSRTSHGELFF. CDR3 nucleotides: TGTGCCAGCAGTCGGACTAGCCACGGGGAGCTGTTTTTT.

This clone was recorded at least ten times. At one boundary the junction diverges from the germline segment, which might be a read error. The chain combines TRBV3-1 with TRBJ2-5, with unresolved D. The CDR3 totals 13 residues. Per the germline V gene, CDR1 is LGHDT and CDR2 is YNNKEL (reference sequence). CDR3 loop: CANSQAGQETQYF. For the CDR3, the DNA is TGTGCCAACAGCCAAGCAGGTCAAGAGACCCAGTACTTC.

Comments on this clone: The junction shows a germline mismatch at one end, possibly a read error. This sequence joins TRBV28 and TRBJ1-2; 7 bases map to TRBD1. This CDR3 is 13 amino acids long. Per the germline V gene, CDR1 is MDHEN and CDR2 is SYDVKM. CDR3 in DNA: TGTGTCAGCAGTTTATTTGCAGGGGGAGGCTACACCTTC. It translates to CVSSLFAGGGYTF.

This clone was detected only a few times. The V and J genes are TRBV20-1 and TRBJ2-5; 7 positions match TRBD2. The ends lost 6 bases at V and 0 bases at J; junction bases unmatched: 10. The CDR3 consists of 15 residues. Germline assignment: CDR1 DFQATT and CDR2 SNEGSKA (reference sequence). This CDR3 is CSAWWGEGYQETQYF. As DNA, the CDR3 is TGCAGTGCCTGGTGGGGGGAGGGTTACCAAGAGACCCAGTACTTC.

This clone was counted at least ten times. This chain uses TRBV4-2 with TRBJ2-3, with a tentative D call TRBD2 (6 bases). The germline V gene encodes CDR1 LGHNA and CDR2 YNFKEQ. This CDR3 contains 15 residues. Trimming left V 6 bases short and J 3 bases short, with 16 bases between. Here the CDR3 reads CASRDRRGGTDTQYF. As DNA, the CDR3 is TGTGCCAGCAGAGATAGGAGGGGAGGTACAGATACGCAGTATTTT.

This clone was observed a handful of times. The chain recombines TRBV30 with TRBJ1-2; D unresolved. Germline V gene sequence: CDR1 GTSNPN, CDR2 SVGIG (reference sequence). With 4 bases removed from V and 2 bases from J, the gap between germline ends came to 11 bases. This CDR3 is built from 13 residues. The CDR3 coding sequence is TGTGCCTGGATCCGAACAGAGAACTATGGCTACACCTTC. Its protein product is CAWIRTENYGYTF.

This clone was seen a handful of times. This rearrangement joins TRBV6-4 to TRBJ2-2; 9 bases line up with TRBD1. The trim removed 2 bases at V and 4 bases at J, leaving 5 bases unmatched. Germline loops: CDR1 MRHNA, CDR2 SNTAGT. The CDR3 has 16 residues. The CDR3 here is CASSDTTGGGTGELFF. The CDR3 DNA sequence: TGTGCCAGCAGTGACACAACAGGGGGCGGCACCGGGGAGCTGTTTTTT.

The chain employs TRBV19 and TRBJ1-5; D is ambiguous. The CDR3 is 10 residues long. Germline CDR1 LNHDA, CDR2 SQIVND (reference sequence). Trimming cost V 6 bases and J 7 bases, with 4 bases left between them. CDR3 sequence (DNA): TGTGCCAGTAGCGAACAGCCCCAGCATTTT. Its translation is CASSEQPQHF. Supplemented by reference TRBV19 and TRBJ1-5, the full variable domain reads DGGITQSPKYLFRKEGQNVTLSCEQNLNHDAMYWYRQDPGQGLRLIYYSQIVNDFQKGDIAEGYSVSREKKESFPLTVTSAQKNPTAFYLCASSEQPQHFGDGTRLSIL.

The V call is TRBV20-1, the J call TRBJ2-1; 7 nucleotides align to TRBD1. This CDR3 has 11 amino acids. The germline gives CDR1 DFQATT, CDR2 SNEGSKA (reference sequence). After removal of 6 bases from V and 10 bases from J, the junction contained 6 bases not matched to a gene. As DNA, the CDR3 is TGCAGTGCGGGACAGCGGACCGAGCAGTTCTTC. Translated: CSAGQRTEQFF.

This clone has only a few counts. This sequence joins TRBV28 and TRBJ2-3; D might be TRBD1 (5 bases). CDR1 is MDHEN, CDR2 SYDVKM, per germline. V lost 7 bases, J lost 4 bases, and 15 bases lay in between. The CDR3 is 14 amino acids. In DNA, the CDR3 is TGTGCCAGCACCAGAGACAGCGTTCCAGATACGCAGTATTTT. Protein sequence: CASTRDSVPDTQYF.

The chain combines TRBV30 with TRBJ2-7, with D hard to call. V lost 7 bases and J 13 bases, leaving 20 bases between the germline ends. In germline, CDR1 is GTSNPN, CDR2 SVGIG (reference sequence). CDR3 size: 11 residues. Here the CDR3 reads CASERNSPLYF. CDR3 DNA sequence: TGTGCCTCGGAGAGGAATTCACCCCTCTACTTC.

Judged by abundance, this clone is medium-sized. In DNA form, the CDR3 reads TGTGCCAGCAGCTTAGGGTGGGCCACTGAAGCTTTCTTT. Residues: CASSLGWATEAFF. V and J are TRBV5-5 and TRBJ1-1; D remains ambiguous. V lost 2 bases, J lost 4 bases, and 9 bases lay in between. The length of the CDR3 is 13 residues. From germline, CDR1 is SGHKS and CDR2 YYEKEE (reference sequence). Using reference TRBV5-5 and TRBJ1-1 for the parts outside the CDR3, the full variable domain is DAGVTQSPTHLIKTRGQQVTLRCSPISGHKSVSWYQQVLGQGPQFIFQYYEKEERGRGNFPDRFSARQFPNYSSELNVNALLLGDSALYLCASSLGWATEAFFGQGTRLTVV.

The chain has TRBV20-1 and TRBJ1-2, with D maybe TRBD1 (5 bases). In germline, CDR1 is DFQATT, CDR2 SNEGSKA (reference sequence). This CDR3 has 14 amino acids. Trimming took off 6 bases at V and 4 bases at J, with 18 bases between the two ends. The chain's CDR3 is CSARVTREGYGYTF. In nucleotides, the CDR3 is TGCAGTGCCCGAGTAACCAGGGAAGGCTATGGCTACACCTTC.

This clone was recorded a few times. This chain connects TRBV24-1 to TRBJ2-1, with 8 positions matching TRBD2. Per germline, CDR1 KGHDR and CDR2 SFDVKD. The CDR3 runs 13 residues. After removal of 3 bases from V and 10 bases from J, the junction contained 4 bases not matched to a gene. The CDR3 sequence is CATSDGTRSEQFF. CDR3 DNA: TGTGCCACCAGTGATGGGACTAGGTCCGAGCAGTTCTTC.

This clone was detected only a few times. This sequence joins TRBV6-2 or TRBV6-3 and TRBJ2-3; 11 bases align to TRBD2. Trimming cost V 2 bases and J 0 bases; bases outside gene matches: 7. There are 18 residues in the CDR3. Germline loops: CDR1 MNHEY, CDR2 SVGEGT. In nucleotides, the CDR3 is TGTGCCAGCAGTTACGGTAGCGGGGGGGCCTGGAGCACAGATACGCAGTATTTT. Protein: CASSYGSGGAWSTDTQYF.

This chain uses TRBV3-1 with TRBJ1-1; 10 bases are shared with TRBD1. CDR1 LGHDT and CDR2 YNNKEL come from the germline V gene (reference sequence). CDR3 size: 14 residues. V lost 4 bases, J lost 8 bases, and 7 bases stayed unmatched. CDR3 in DNA: TGTGCCAGCAGCCGCGGACAGGGGGGTAGGGAAGCTTTCTTT. Its translation is CASSRGQGGREAFF.

This clone was counted a few times. The V call is TRBV6-1, the J call TRBJ1-2, with D possibly TRBD1 on 5 matching bases. The V end lost 2 bases, the J end lost 2 bases, and 12 bases lay between the germline ends. The length of the CDR3 is 15 residues. From germline, CDR1 is MNHNS and CDR2 SASEGT. As DNA, the CDR3 is TGTGCCAGCAGTGAACCGGGGCCCGGGAACTATGGCTACACCTTC. Protein: CASSEPGPGNYGYTF.

This clone rates as medium-sized (0.01 to 0.1%). The CDR3 spells CASIAGHTGGGYTF. The CDR3 nucleotides read TGTGCCAGCATCGCCGGACATACCGGAGGTGGCTACACCTTC. This chain uses TRBV28 with TRBJ1-2, with a tentative D call TRBD1 (5 bases). The CDR3 length is 14 residues. V lost 7 bases and J lost 7, with 19 bases in between. The germline gives CDR1 MDHEN, CDR2 SYDVKM.

This clone was counted only a few times. The chain joins TRBV28 to TRBJ1-3; D perhaps matches TRBD1 (5 bases). Trimming removed 4 bases at V and 0 bases at J, with 13 bases between. CDR1 and CDR2 (germline): MDHEN, SYDVKM. The CDR3 runs 16 residues. The CDR3, as DNA: TGTGCCAGCAGTTGGGGCCGCGGGGGCTCTGGAAACACCATATATTTT. This gives the protein CASSWGRGGSGNTIYF.

This sequence joins TRBV6-1 and TRBJ1-1, with 11 bases matching TRBD1. CDR3 length: 16 residues. The trim removed 7 bases at V and 5 bases at J, leaving 12 bases unmatched. Germline V gene lookup returns CDR1 MNHNS and CDR2 SASEGT. CDR3 DNA: TGTGCCAGCAACCCCACTACCGGGACAGGGGGGACTGAAGCTTTCTTT. It translates to CASNPTTGTGGTEAFF.